What follows are 21 T cell receptor beta chains derived from one specimen sequenced in a study of CD8+ T cells in alopecia areata. The sequencing template was cDNA reverse transcribed from extracted RNA. Produced via immunoSEQ multiplex PCR; TCRdb's table is partial and in-frame only. Singletons are absent from the sample, which has around 100,000 clones. The sequenced material came from lesional skin. The source of these receptors is a C3H/HeJ mouse with alopecia areata. The mouse line has the MHC haplotype H2-k.

This clone was seen a handful of times. The genes and germline here are from mouse. The sequenced part of the CDR3 DNA is TGTGCCAGCAGAAACAGGGGGACAAACTCC. It encodes CASRNRGTNS. The entire CDR3 protein is CASRNRGTNSDYTF. This rearrangement joins TRBV14 to TRBJ1-2; TRBD1 matches 8 bases. The CDR3 extends 4 residues past the end of the read, so its final part is completed from the germline J gene. The ends lost 5 bases at V and 0 bases at J; junction bases unmatched: 3. The germline V gene encodes CDR1 SGHDT and CDR2 FRDEAV. This CDR3 has 14 amino acids.

This clone appeared a few times. It is unclear where the CDR3 begins or ends on the DNA, so no DNA is shown, and the CDR3 is as TCRdb lists it. Germline and genes: mouse. The chain's CDR3 is CASSYWLYF. This rearrangement joins TRBV19 to TRBJ1-6. TRBJ1-6 has ORF status, its function being uncertain. The CDR3 is 9 amino acids in total, end residues counted. In germline, CDR1 is FNHDT, CDR2 SITEND (reference sequence).

In its sample, this clone was seen a few times. Germline and genes here are mouse. CDR3 loop: CASSPEGTTSAETLYF. The CDR3 DNA, read in part, is TGTGCCAGCAGCCCGGAAGGGACAACTAGTGCAGAA. The J gene is TRBJ2-3, the V gene TRBV19, with TRBD1 as a possible D gene (6 bases). From the germline J gene comes the end of the CDR3, since the read stops 4 residues before it. Germline assignment: CDR1 FNHDT and CDR2 SITEND (reference sequence). The CDR3 consists of 16 residues. V lost 5 bases and J lost 0, with 16 bases in between.

This clone was counted a few times. Germline and genes here are mouse. The CDR3 extends 4 residues past the end of the read, so its final part is completed from the germline J gene. This chain links TRBV5 with TRBJ1-2; tentative D call: TRBD1 (5 bases). Germline-derived CDR1 and CDR2 are LGHNA and YNLKQL (reference sequence). Trimming stripped 0 bases from V and 0 bases from J, with 14 bases between. CDR3 length: 17 amino acids. Partial CDR3 DNA: TGTGCCAGCAGCCAAGAACGGGGAGGGGATGCAAACTCC. Translation: CASSQERGGDANS. The full CDR3 reads CASSQERGGDANSDYTF.

For this clone: The TCRdb protein fails to match the DNA translation at residue 9; the protein reported here was translated from the DNA. Mouse names are used for the genes. From the germline J gene comes the end of the CDR3, since the read stops 3 residues before it. The chain joins TRBV31 to TRBJ1-3; perhaps TRBD1 as D (6 bases). The length of the CDR3 is 12 residues. Germline loops: CDR1 GKSSPN, CDR2 SITVG. CDR3 sequence reads: CAWSPQGMTLYF. CDR3 DNA (partial): TGTGCCTGGAGTCCACAGGGAATGACG.

The sample holds a few counts of this clone. The genes and germline here are from mouse. The sequenced CDR3 bases are TGCACCTGCAGTGCACAACAGGGAACT. This translates into CTCSAQQGT. In full, the CDR3 is CTCSAQQGTEQFF. This chain links TRBV1 with TRBJ2-1; a weak D match, TRBD1 (6 bases). The read halts 4 residues ahead of the CDR3 end, with the missing end drawn from the germline J gene. CDR1 NSQYPW and CDR2 LRSPGD come from the germline V gene (reference sequence). The CDR3 sequence is 13 residues long.

The sample holds many counts of this clone. The gene symbols are mouse symbols. The CDR3 end lies 4 residues beyond the end of the read and is filled in from the germline J gene. V and J are TRBV13-3 and TRBJ2-2; 10 bases fit TRBD2. Germline-derived CDR1 and CDR2 are NNHDY and SYVADS. CDR3 length: 16 amino acids. V gave up 0 bases and J gave up 1 base; unmatched junction bases: 0. CDR3 residues: CASSDGDWGNTGQLYF. The DNA read from the CDR3 is TGTGCCAGCAGTGATGGGGACTGGGGAAACACCGGG.

In this sample, this clone turned up a few times. Genes and germline come from the mouse. The read falls 4 residues short of the CDR3 end, and the missing part is taken from the germline J gene. The chain couples TRBV1 to TRBJ1-4, with D perhaps matching TRBD1 (6 bases). This CDR3 has 15 residues. Per the germline V gene, CDR1 is NSQYPW and CDR2 is LRSPGD (reference sequence). CDR3 DNA, as far as it was read: TGCACCTGCAGTGCAGAGGGGGGGCCACCCGAA. Protein product: CTCSAEGGPPE. The entire CDR3 sequence reads CTCSAEGGPPERLFF.

Only a few counts were recorded for this clone. Germline and genes: mouse. The read ends 4 residues early relative to the CDR3; the germline J gene fills the gap. The chain carries TRBV16 and TRBJ2-5; 10 nucleotides agree with TRBD1. V gave up 7 bases and J gave up 0 bases; unmatched junction bases: 7. The CDR3 has 16 residues. In germline, CDR1 is SGHSA, CDR2 FRNQAP. The part of the CDR3 DNA that was read is TGTGCAAGCACCACCGGGACAGGGGTTAACCAAGAC. Protein sequence: CASTTGTGVNQD. The entire CDR3 protein is CASTTGTGVNQDTQYF.

This clone has at least ten counts. The protein given in TCRdb and the translation of the DNA differ at residue 10, and the sequence presented here derives from the DNA. The genes and germline here are from mouse. The read terminates 3 residues ahead of where the CDR3 ends, so the germline J gene completes it. The chain carries TRBV13-3 and TRBJ1-6; D is perhaps TRBD1 (5 bases). TRBJ1-6 qualifies as an ORF whose function is uncertain. Trimming removed 3 bases from V and 8 bases from J, with 9 bases in between. Germline CDR1 is NNHDY and CDR2 is SYVADS. The CDR3 length is 13 residues. CDR3 protein: CASSGVGDSPLYF. The covered CDR3 bases are TGTGCCAGCAGTGGGGTAGGGGATTCGCCC.

Only a few counts were recorded for this clone. Germline and genes: mouse. The sequence runs out 4 residues before the end of the CDR3; the remainder is reconstructed from the germline J gene. This rearrangement joins TRBV13-3 to TRBJ2-4, with D tentatively TRBD2 (6 bases). The CDR3 totals 12 residues. CDR1 is NNHDY and CDR2 is SYVADS in the germline V gene. The sequenced CDR3 bases are TGTGCCAGCAGCCGGGACTTTAAC. This sequence encodes CASSRDFN. The entire CDR3 reads CASSRDFNTLYF.

This clone was counted between two and nine times. Gene names and germline refer to mouse. The read comes to an end 4 residues before the CDR3 does, leaving the germline J gene to fill in the end. The rearrangement links TRBV1 to TRBJ1-1; 7 nucleotides match TRBD1. The V gene's germline CDR1 is NSQYPW and CDR2 LRSPGD (reference sequence). V shed 5 bases, J shed 4 bases, and the junction held 4 bases outside the gene matches. This CDR3 has 13 amino acids. The CDR3: CTCSRPGGTEVFF. The part of the CDR3 DNA that was read is TGCACCTGCAGTCGGCCAGGGGGCACA.

This clone has only a few counts. The genes are named according to mouse. The CDR3 extends 4 residues past the end of the read, so its final part is completed from the germline J gene. The V and J genes are TRBV12-1 and TRBJ1-4; 8 positions match TRBD1. V was clipped by 2 bases and J by 0 bases; unmatched bases: 7. The CDR3 is made up of 17 amino acids. From germline, CDR1 is SGHSN and CDR2 HYEKVE. The CDR3 loop is CASSPLQGEISNERLFF. CDR3 bases read: TGTGCCAGCTCTCCCCTACAGGGGGAAATTTCCAACGAA.

Comment on this clone: The gene names here belong to mouse. The read falls 4 residues short of the CDR3 end, and the missing part is taken from the germline J gene. This chain joins TRBV13-3 and TRBJ1-4; weak D call: TRBD1 (6 bases). This CDR3 comprises 14 residues. The V gene lost 2 bases and the J gene lost 6 bases, with 11 bases spanning the gap. Germline values: CDR1 NNHDY, CDR2 SYVADS. The sequenced CDR3 bases are TGTGCCAGCAGTGAAGGGACACCCCACGAA. Encoded protein: CASSEGTPHE. The entire CDR3 is CASSEGTPHERLFF. Full variable domain (outside the CDR3, taken from reference TRBV13-3 and TRBJ1-4): EAAVTQSPRSKVAVTGGKVTLSCHQTNNHDYMYWYRQDTGHGLRLIHYSYVADSTEKGDIPDGYKASRPSQENFSLILELASLSQTAVYFCASSEGTPHERLFFGHGTKLSVL.

This clone has a handful of counts. Gene names denote mouse genes. Read data end 4 residues before the CDR3 end; the end is taken from the germline J gene. The chain employs TRBV13-3 and TRBJ2-7; D is ambiguous. Germline loops: CDR1 NNHDY, CDR2 SYVADS. The CDR3 runs 14 residues. Trimming removed 5 bases from V and 0 bases from J, with 12 bases in between. The CDR3 sequence is CASRAGVSSYEQYF. The CDR3 DNA, read in part, is TGTGCCAGCAGGGCTGGCGTGAGCTCCTAT.

Remarks on this clone: Gene names are the mouse ones. The read terminates 4 residues ahead of where the CDR3 ends, so the germline J gene completes it. The V gene is TRBV13-1, the J gene TRBJ1-2; weak D call: TRBD1 (6 bases). The CDR3 has 15 amino acids. Germline assignment: CDR1 NSHNY and CDR2 SYGAGN. Trimming left V 0 bases short and J 0 bases short, with 9 bases between. The covered CDR3 bases are TGTGCCAGCAGTGATGCGGACAGAACAAACTCC. Protein product: CASSDADRTNS. In full, the CDR3 is CASSDADRTNSDYTF.

A note on this clone: The listed TCRdb protein conflicts with the DNA translation at residue 13, and the protein shown is translated directly from the DNA. The gene names given are mouse names. Read coverage stops 3 residues before the CDR3 terminus; the germline J gene supplies the remainder. The chain combines TRBV1 with TRBJ1-6, with 9 bases matching TRBD1. TRBJ1-6 is labeled an ORF, and its function is uncertain. With V trimmed by 5 bases and J by 6 bases, 8 bases remained unmatched. CDR3 length equals 16 residues. CDR1 is NSQYPW, CDR2 LRSPGD, per germline (reference sequence). Incomplete CDR3 DNA: TGCACCTGCAGTCCGGGACAGGGACGGGGTAATTCGCCC. Its protein is CTCSPGQGRGNSP. The entire CDR3 sequence reads CTCSPGQGRGNSPLYF.

As regards this clone: Germline and genes here are mouse. The read is 4 residues too short to cover the CDR3 end, so that end is filled in from the germline J gene. The chain combines TRBV13-3 with TRBJ1-1; a possible D gene is TRBD1 (5 bases). The length of the CDR3 is 15 residues. CDR1 is NNHDY and CDR2 is SYVADS in the germline V gene. This chain's CDR3 is CASSYGQGAGTEVFF. The covered CDR3 bases are TGTGCCAGCAGTTATGGGCAGGGCGCAGGAACA.

Turning to this clone: Germline and genes here are mouse. The CDR3 goes on 4 residues after the read ends, and that part is filled in from the germline J gene. The chain uses TRBV1 and TRBJ1-1; the D gene is possibly TRBD1 (5 bases). Germline CDR1 reads NSQYPW; CDR2 reads LRSPGD (reference sequence). Trimming left V 3 bases short and J 0 bases short, with 11 bases between. The CDR3 consists of 15 residues. The CDR3 DNA, read in part, is TGCACCTGCAGTGCGCGACAGTCTGCAAACACA. This translates into CTCSARQSANT. The whole CDR3 protein is CTCSARQSANTEVFF. Full variable domain (missing parts from reference TRBV1 and TRBJ1-1): VTLLEQNPRWRLVPRGQAVNLRCILKNSQYPWMSWYQQDLQKQLQWLFTLRSPGDKEVKSLPGADYLATRVTDTELRLQVANMSQGRTLYCTCSARQSANTEVFFGKGTRLTVV.

This clone was observed a few times. Gene names refer to mouse genes. The read stops 4 residues short of the end of the CDR3; the missing end is completed from the germline J gene. V usage is TRBV17 and J usage is TRBJ2-7, with D maybe TRBD2 (5 bases). Germline CDR1 reads MNHDT; CDR2 reads YYDKIL. The ends were cut back, 3 bases at V and 3 bases at J, with 6 bases in the middle. The CDR3 extends over 12 amino acids. CDR3: CASSSTGYEQYF. CDR3 DNA (partial): TGTGCTAGCAGTAGTACTGGCTAT.

This clone appeared a few times. Gene and germline names: mouse. The observed sequence ends 4 residues before the CDR3 terminus, with the missing tail filled in from the germline J gene. The rearrangement uses TRBV19 and TRBJ2-2; D remains unclear. Looked up from germline, CDR1 is FNHDT and CDR2 is SITEND (reference sequence). V was cut by 2 bases and J by 0 bases, with 5 bases left in between. CDR3 length equals 14 residues. The CDR3 here is CASSISSNTGQLYF. The sequenced part of the CDR3 DNA is TGTGCCAGCAGTATCTCCTCAAACACCGGG.